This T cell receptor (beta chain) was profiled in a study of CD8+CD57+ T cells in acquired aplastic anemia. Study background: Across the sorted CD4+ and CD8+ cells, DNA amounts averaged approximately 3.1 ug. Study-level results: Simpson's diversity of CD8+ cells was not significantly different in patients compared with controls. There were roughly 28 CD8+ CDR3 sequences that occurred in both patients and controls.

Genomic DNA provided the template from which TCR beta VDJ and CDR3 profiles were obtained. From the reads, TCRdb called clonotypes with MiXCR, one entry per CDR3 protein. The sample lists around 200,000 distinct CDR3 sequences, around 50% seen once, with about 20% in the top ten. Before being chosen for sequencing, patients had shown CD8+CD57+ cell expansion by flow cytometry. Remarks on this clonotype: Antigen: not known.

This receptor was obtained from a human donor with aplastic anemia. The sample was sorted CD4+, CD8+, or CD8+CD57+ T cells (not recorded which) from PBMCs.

CDR3 sequence reads: CASSIGYMPRHQPQHF. The CDR3 DNA reads as TGTGCCAGTAGTATCGGGTACATGCCGCGGCATCAGCCCCAGCATTTT. The V gene is TRBV19, the J gene TRBJ1-5; D unclear. V lost 3 bases to trimming and J lost 5 bases, with 17 bases between them. This CDR3 contains 16 residues. From germline, CDR1 is LNHDA and CDR2 SQIVND (reference sequence).